This T cell receptor beta chain emerged from a study of T-cell reconstitution after alpha-beta-depleted transplantation in children. This clonotype was observed a few times. Trimming removed 10 bases from V and 5 bases from J, with 18 bases in between. CDR3 length equals 13 residues. Per germline, CDR1 SNHLY and CDR2 FYNNEI. Unique molecular identifiers tagged the TCRbeta library. In TCRdb, the PCR reads were re-called with MiXCR into one record per CDR3 protein. The repertoire consists of about 610,000 distinct CDR3 sequences, with more than 9% occurring once and the leading ten covering about 4.2%. This TCR was recovered from a human donor who donated a stem cell graft to a child with acute myeloid leukemia. This chain connects TRBV2 to TRBJ2-7; D ambiguous. The sequencing used PBMCs from the stem cell graft donor, collected from the stem cell graft. CDR3 sequence reads: CATFSEMIDEQYF. The CDR3, as DNA: TGTGCCACGTTCTCGGAGATGATCGACGAGCAGTACTTC.